This TCR beta chain was documented in a study of blood T cell repertoires in COVID-19. For the study at large: The origin of the acute and convalescent COVID-19 samples was the United States, Italy and Spain.

This CDR3 is 13 amino acids long. With 4 bases clipped from V and 4 bases from J, the junction kept 3 bases outside the gene matches. CDR1 and CDR2 from the germline V gene are WSHSY and SAAADI. Only in-frame clones appear in the TCRdb table, and some are missing; sequencing was by immunoSEQ multiplex PCR. The sample has about 160,000 clones, 87% seen once. The TCR sequence derives from a woman aged 55-70 years who had recovered from COVID-19. Sequencing was done on a sample of peripheral blood. The chain couples TRBV10-2 to TRBJ1-1, with 7 bases identical to TRBD1. CDR3 protein: CASSGQGPTEAFF. The DNA for the CDR3 is TGCGCCAGCAGTGGACAGGGACCCACTGAAGCTTTCTTT.